These T cell receptor beta chains were read from a single sample in a study of chemoradiotherapy in HPV16-positive cancers. Profiled with immunoSEQ multiplex PCR; TCRdb holds only in-frame clones, not every one. The table lists fewer than 70,000 clones, 90% of them singletons. The sample consisted of blood, taken from a patient who underwent chemoradiotherapy. The receptors here all came from a human donor with HPV-associated anogenital cancer. Each CDR3 is given without its conserved first and last residue. Size tells how often a clone was seen (once, few, many) or the class of an expanded clone, and some rows leave it out.

TRBV19 | few | ASSGGRDTQY
TRBV30 | NA | AWSGPNEQF
TRBV6-6 | NA | ASSYLGQGAEQY
TRBV6-5 | NA | ASSSRGYSNQPQH
TRBV19 | NA | ASSPGATGGDGYT
TRBV4-3 | NA | ASSQDARTGSSYNSPLH
TRBV6-5 | NA | ASSSPQGGSLAF
TRBV2 | NA | ASSEARAVKSSYEQY
TRBV5-4 | NA | ASSLAGDSSYEQY
TRBV2 | NA | ASRGQVVSRQYNEQF
TRBV4-1 | NA | ASSQDLAGGPYQETQY
TRBV7-9 | NA | ASSPPGTSGAF
TRBV4-3 | NA | ASGEGARNTGELF
TRBV19 | once | ASSTQPGTDTQY
TRBV7-2 | NA | ASSVSGDNEQF
TRBV18 | once | ASSPMTPKETQY
TRBV5-1 | NA | ASSWETGRAEAF
TRBV5-1 | NA | ASRREPNTEAF
TRBV5-4 | NA | ASSLGVDRGTLYGYT
TRBV11-2 | NA | ASSFRGRGNSPLH